Following are 28 T cell receptor beta chains from one sample sequenced in a study of response to subunit inactivated influenza vaccine. In TCRdb, the RT-PCR reads were re-called with MiXCR into one record per CDR3 protein. The data contain almost 250,000 distinct CDR3 sequences, 10% to 15% of them singletons. This specimen consisted of non-naive T cells sorted from PBMCs, obtained roughly 2 weeks before vaccination. The receptors stem from a man aged 50-60 years who received an inactivated influenza vaccine.

The J gene is TRBJ2-3, the V gene TRBV2, with unresolved D. Germline assignment: CDR1 SNHLY and CDR2 FYNNEI. The V gene lost 1 base and the J gene lost 5 bases, with 13 bases spanning the gap. This CDR3 spans 15 amino acids. CDR3 region: CASSEEVTVRDTQYF. As DNA, the CDR3 is TGTGCCAGCAGTGAAGAGGTTACCGTCAGAGATACGCAGTATTTT.

The table lists this clonotype with a few counts. This chain uses TRBV18 with TRBJ2-7, with TRBD1 matching 7 bases. This CDR3 is 14 amino acids long. V shed 5 bases, J shed 5 bases, and the junction held 9 bases outside the gene matches. Germline V CDR1 and CDR2: KGHSH, LQKENI. CDR3 nucleotides: TGTGCCAGCTCATTCGGACAGGCCTTGAACGAGCAGTACTTC. It encodes CASSFGQALNEQYF.

The genes are TRBV27 and TRBJ2-7; 8 bases are a match to TRBD2. J was trimmed by 1 base and V by 6 bases; bases with no gene match: 8. Germline lookup yields CDR1 MNHEY and CDR2 SMNVEV (reference sequence). The CDR3 is 15 residues long. The DNA for the CDR3 is TGTGCCAGCAGCGTCGGGGGGGGCTGGTCCTACGAGCAGTACTTC. It yields the protein CASSVGGGWSYEQYF.

V gene TRBV2 combines with J gene TRBJ1-3, with a possible D match to TRBD1 (6 bases). The V end was cut by 6 bases, the J end by 8 bases, with 14 bases between. Germline CDR1 SNHLY, CDR2 FYNNEI. The CDR3 consists of 13 residues. The CDR3 DNA follows: TGTGCCAGCAGCCTCGGACAGCGGGACACCATATATTTT. Translated: CASSLGQRDTIYF.

V gene TRBV5-6 combines with J gene TRBJ1-1; no clear D. The CDR3 has 14 residues. The V end was cut by 2 bases, the J end by 10 bases, with 18 bases between. Germline lookup yields CDR1 SGHDT and CDR2 YYEEEE. CDR3: CASSFDFRGESAFF. The CDR3, as DNA: TGTGCCAGCAGCTTTGATTTTCGGGGAGAATCAGCTTTCTTT. The whole variable domain, remainder taken from reference TRBV5-6 and TRBJ1-1, is DAGVTQSPTHLIKTRGQQVTLRCSPKSGHDTVSWYQQALGQGPQFIFQYYEEEERQRGNFPDRFSGHQFPNYSSELNVNALLLGDSALYLCASSFDFRGESAFFGQGTRLTVV.

Remarks on this clonotype: No DNA is shown, since the ends of the CDR3 on it are uncertain; the CDR3 is the one TCRdb lists. The chain joins TRBV7-3 to TRBJ2-5; the DNA was not compared with TRBD1, the D call given in the table. The CDR3 region is 15 residues in length, termini included. Germline CDR1 and CDR2: SGHTA and FQGTGA. Here the CDR3 reads CASKPVLEREETQYF.

This clonotype was recorded at least ten times. The chain carries TRBV12-3 or TRBV12-4 and TRBJ2-1; D might be TRBD2 (5 bases). CDR3 length: 11 residues. Trimming took 5 bases from V and 12 from J, leaving 11 bases between them. The CDR3 loop reads CASSVDYAQFF. CDR3 in DNA: TGTGCCAGCAGTGTAGACTATGCGCAGTTCTTC.

Turning to this clonotype: At one end the junction does not follow the germline gene, possibly because of a read error. J is TRBJ2-1 and V is TRBV20-1, with D hard to call. This CDR3 has 14 amino acids. Germline CDR1 reads DFQATT; CDR2 reads SNEGSKA (reference sequence). This CDR3 is CSASLGTAYNEQSF. Here the CDR3 DNA reads TGCAGTGCCTCCCTGGGTACCGCCTACAATGAGCAGTCCTTC.

This sequence joins TRBV7-2 and TRBJ1-1, with 10 bases aligning to TRBD1. Germline lookup yields CDR1 SGHTA and CDR2 FQGNSA. V shed 5 bases, J shed 5 bases, and the junction held 11 bases outside the gene matches. This CDR3 spans 16 amino acids. In DNA, the CDR3 is TGTGCCAGCAGCCAACGACAGGGGGCAAGGGGAACTGAAGCTTTCTTT. Translation gives CASSQRQGARGTEAFF.

The chain links TRBV6-1 to TRBJ2-7; 11 positions match TRBD2. The junction had 3 bases not matched to a gene; V was cut back by 6 bases and J by 2 bases. This CDR3 is built from 14 residues. The V gene's germline CDR1 is MNHNS and CDR2 SASEGT. CDR3 residues: CASRAGLAAYEQYF. The CDR3 nucleotides read TGTGCCAGCAGAGCGGGACTAGCGGCCTACGAGCAGTACTTC.

A few counts support this clonotype. The V gene is TRBV10-3, the J gene TRBJ2-3; D not resolved. This CDR3 contains 13 residues. Germline loops: CDR1 ENHRY, CDR2 SYGVKD. V lost 7 bases, J lost 2 bases, and 10 bases lay in between. The CDR3, as DNA: TGTGCCATCACGCCGGGTTCCACAGATACGCAGTATTTT. Translation gives CAITPGSTDTQYF.

In this sample, this clonotype turned up a few times. The CDR3 DNA is TGTGCCAGCAGACCCGGACAGATCTATGGCTACACCTTC. Encoded protein: CASRPGQIYGYTF. The chain joins TRBV7-9 to TRBJ1-2; possibly TRBD1 for D (6 bases). V was cut by 6 bases and J by 4 bases, with 12 bases left in between. There are 13 residues in the CDR3. Germline V gives CDR1 SEHNR, CDR2 FQNEAQ (reference sequence).

V gene TRBV5-1 combines with J gene TRBJ2-7; 11 bases line up with TRBD2. Per germline, CDR1 SGHRS and CDR2 YFSETQ. Trimming at V came to 3 bases and at J to 0 bases, leaving 2 bases not matched to a gene. The CDR3 totals 15 residues. Here the CDR3 DNA reads TGCGCCAGCAGCTCCCTAGCGGGGGGCTCCTACGAGCAGTACTTC. Protein: CASSSLAGGSYEQYF.

For this clonotype: This sequence may be a read error, since a much larger clone differs from it by one base. The chain joins TRBV7-2 to TRBJ1-5; 8 nucleotides agree with TRBD1. From germline, CDR1 is SGHTA and CDR2 FQGNSA. V dropped 6 bases and J dropped 6; count of bases not matched to a gene: 4. CDR3 size: 13 residues. In DNA, the CDR3 is TGTGCCAGCAGTCAGGGGGCGAGTCAGCCCCAGCATTTT. It specifies CASSQGASQPQHF.

The chain couples TRBV28 to TRBJ2-2; D gene uncertain. The V end lost 5 bases, the J end lost 2 bases, and 12 bases lay between the germline ends. CDR1 and CDR2 from the germline V gene are MDHEN and SYDVKM. This CDR3 is built from 15 residues. The CDR3 protein is CASSVTGLNTGELFF. As DNA, the CDR3 is TGTGCCAGCAGTGTCACCGGGCTAAACACCGGGGAGCTGTTTTTT.

This clonotype turned up a few times. V usage is TRBV27 and J usage is TRBJ2-7; 8 bases are a match to TRBD1. CDR1 MNHEY and CDR2 SMNVEV come from the germline V gene (reference sequence). There are 18 residues in the CDR3. J lost 3 bases, V lost 1 base, and 14 bases had no gene match. The DNA for the CDR3 is TGTGCCAGCAGTTTATTACCCCCCGACAGGGGAGTATACTACGAGCAGTACTTC. Protein: CASSLLPPDRGVYYEQYF.

This clonotype came up many times. The gene calls are TRBV3-1 and TRBJ2-7; 8 bases fit TRBD1. The CDR3 length is 15 residues. Unmatched junction bases numbered 8, after V lost 1 base and J lost 6 bases. Germline V lookup: CDR1 LGHDT, CDR2 YNNKEL (reference sequence). The CDR3 loop is CASSQATGAEGEQYF. The CDR3 bases are TGTGCCAGCAGCCAAGCGACAGGGGCTGAGGGCGAGCAGTACTTC.

This chain uses TRBV2 with TRBJ2-6, with D unresolved. CDR3 length: 15 residues. Germline V gene lookup returns CDR1 SNHLY and CDR2 FYNNEI. V gave up 4 bases and J gave up 0 bases, with 7 bases separating them. In DNA, the CDR3 is TGTGCCAGCAGTGTTGGGTTCTCTGGGGCCAACGTCCTGACTTTC. Translating gives CASSVGFSGANVLTF.

As regards this clonotype: A much larger clonotype is one base distant, so this may be a read error. The genes are TRBV27 and TRBJ1-5, with 7 nucleotides matching TRBD1. Germline V gene data show CDR1 as MNHEY and CDR2 as SMNVEV (reference sequence). This CDR3 spans 14 amino acids. This CDR3 reads CASSSRQGGQPHHF. CDR3 nucleotides: TGTGCCAGCAGTTCACGACAGGGAGGTCAGCCCCACCATTTT.

In its sample, this clonotype was seen once. The J gene is TRBJ2-7, the V gene TRBV30; no reliable D call. The CDR3 covers 12 residues. V lost 3 bases, J lost 3 bases, and 9 bases lay in between. Germline CDR1 reads GTSNPN; CDR2 reads SVGIG (reference sequence). The CDR3 loop reads CAWRGRSYEQYF. CDR3 DNA: TGTGCCTGGAGAGGACGGAGCTACGAGCAGTACTTC.

The chain is built from TRBV24-1 and TRBJ2-1; TRBD2 matches at 9 bases. The V gene end was trimmed by 0 bases and the J gene end by 9 bases; junction bases not matched to a gene: 8. The CDR3 has 16 residues. Germline V gene data show CDR1 as KGHDR and CDR2 as SFDVKD. CDR3 protein: CATSDLRRGGLSEQFF. The CDR3 DNA is TGTGCCACCAGTGATTTGCGGCGGGGGGGCCTCAGTGAGCAGTTCTTC.

This clonotype was counted ten times or more. The chain couples TRBV5-1 to TRBJ2-3; D possibly uses TRBD1 or TRBD2 (5 bases each). Deletions cut 2 bases from V and 1 base from J, with 17 bases between. CDR3 length: 17 amino acids. Germline V gene lookup returns CDR1 SGHRS and CDR2 YFSETQ. The CDR3 here is CASSFGGRTSGTDTQYF. In DNA, the CDR3 is TGCGCCAGCAGCTTTGGGGGACGCACCTCGGGCACAGATACGCAGTATTTT.

This clonotype occurred a few times. The chain uses TRBV7-8 and TRBJ2-2; 16 nucleotides align to TRBD2. The germline V gene encodes CDR1 SGHVS and CDR2 FQNEAQ. Losses at the gene ends were 5 bases for V and 6 bases for J; bases not matched to a gene: 3. This CDR3 region has 16 residues. The CDR3 coding sequence is TGTGCCAGCAGCGCGGGACTAGCGGGGGGGCCCGGGGAGCTGTTTTTT. This encodes CASSAGLAGGPGELFF.

This clonotype was detected a few times. The genes are TRBV24-1 and TRBJ2-1; 12 bases line up with TRBD2. Germline V lookup: CDR1 KGHDR, CDR2 SFDVKD. V lost 3 bases and J lost 6; bases outside the gene matches: 5. The CDR3 loop spans 16 amino acids. Here the CDR3 DNA reads TGTGCCACCAGTGATACCGGACTAGCGGGATTCAATGAGCAGTTCTTC. Translated, it gives CATSDTGLAGFNEQFF.

Only a few counts were recorded for this clonotype. The chain is built from TRBV12-3 or TRBV12-4 and TRBJ1-2; the D gene is possibly TRBD1 (5 bases). The CDR3 spans 16 residues. The V end was cut by 1 base, the J end by 0 bases, with 12 bases between. The CDR3 DNA sequence: TGTGCCAGCAGTTTAGTTTACGGACACCCTAACTATGGCTACACCTTC. Its protein product is CASSLVYGHPNYGYTF.

The DNA of the CDR3 is TGTGCCAGCAGTGCGGGACAGGGGGCGAACACCGGGGAGCTGTTTTTT. Its translation is CASSAGQGANTGELFF. The chain has TRBV25-1 and TRBJ2-2; 11 bases line up with TRBD1. The CDR3 is made up of 16 amino acids. V dropped 4 bases and J dropped 0; count of bases not matched to a gene: 1. Germline lookup yields CDR1 MGHDK and CDR2 SYGVNS.

This clonotype was picked up many times. The chain carries TRBV3-1 and TRBJ2-4; the D gene could be TRBD1 or TRBD2 (6 bases each). CDR3 length: 18 amino acids. The germline V gene encodes CDR1 LGHDT and CDR2 YNNKEL (reference sequence). The V end lost 1 base, the J end lost 7 bases, and 23 bases lay between the germline ends. The CDR3 here is CASSQAPTGATTRNIQYF. DNA of the CDR3: TGTGCCAGCAGCCAAGCCCCAACGGGGGCAACCACCAGGAACATTCAGTACTTC.

V usage is TRBV10-3 and J usage is TRBJ2-2; the D gene is possibly TRBD1 (6 bases). Germline V gene lookup returns CDR1 ENHRY and CDR2 SYGVKD. The CDR3 has 16 residues. Trimming took 5 bases from V and 0 from J, leaving 13 bases between them. Here the CDR3 DNA reads TGTGCCATCAGTCGTCAGGGGCCTCCGAACACCGGGGAGCTGTTTTTT. It encodes CAISRQGPPNTGELFF.